These 7 T cell receptor beta chains came from one sample sequenced in a study of T cell repertoires in cytomegalovirus infection. Which antigens these TCRs recognize remains unknown. TCRdb ran MiXCR on the reads and lists one entry per CDR3 protein. Here the sample spans some 350,000 distinct CDR3 sequences, almost 30% being singletons. Sequenced here: cultured PBMCs, sampled from culture after CMV antigen stimulation. The receptor set was obtained from a human donor in good health (CMV status not recorded). Some clones in this sample may be carry-over from other donors' samples.

This chain links TRBV28 with TRBJ1-4, with no clear D. In germline, CDR1 is MDHEN, CDR2 SYDVKM. Between the trimmed V and J ends, which lost 3 bases and 3 bases, there was a span of 11 bases. This CDR3 region has 15 residues. CDR3 amino acids: CASSFPSGANEKLFF. CDR3 DNA: TGTGCCAGCAGTTTTCCCTCCGGCGCTAATGAAAAACTGTTTTTT.

There are a few counts of this clonotype. V and J are TRBV28 and TRBJ2-7, with TRBD1 identical over 9 bases. Germline values: CDR1 MDHEN, CDR2 SYDVKM. The CDR3 is 13 residues long. V lost 3 bases, J lost 5 bases, and 2 bases stayed unmatched. In nucleotides, the CDR3 is TGTGCCAGCAGTTTCGGGACAGGGAACGAGCAGTACTTC. Translated, it gives CASSFGTGNEQYF.

This clonotype was counted only a few times. This chain links TRBV19 with TRBJ1-5; tentatively, D is TRBD1 (5 bases). V lost 7 bases and J lost 3, with 19 bases in between. Germline CDR1 LNHDA, CDR2 SQIVND (reference sequence). This CDR3 comprises 16 residues. The CDR3 DNA reads TGTGCCAGTACTCCGGGGGAGGGACGGTACAATCAGCCCCAGCATTTT. Protein: CASTPGEGRYNQPQHF.

The sample holds a few counts of this clonotype. The chain couples TRBV28 to TRBJ2-3; TRBD2 matches at 7 bases. The CDR3 length is 16 residues. V trimming: 5 bases; J trimming: 4 bases; junction bases outside the gene matches: 12. Germline CDR1 and CDR2: MDHEN and SYDVKM. CDR3 DNA: TGTGCCAGCAGTACCCTGGGGGGGGGGAAGGCAGATACGCAGTATTTT. This gives the protein CASSTLGGGKADTQYF.

J is TRBJ2-3 and V is TRBV11-2; tentative D call: TRBD2 (6 bases). The CDR3 totals 16 residues. The V end was cut by 5 bases, the J end by 7 bases, with 22 bases between. The germline gives CDR1 SGHAT, CDR2 FQNNGV. The CDR3 DNA reads as TGTGCCAGCAGCGTTGGGACTCTCCTGCTGACAAATACGCAGTATTTT. Protein product: CASSVGTLLLTNTQYF. The complete variable domain, with remaining parts taken from reference TRBV11-2 and TRBJ2-3, reads EAGVAQSPRYKIIEKRQSVAFWCNPISGHATLYWYQQILGQGPKLLIQFQNNGVVDDSQLPKDRFSAERLKGVDSTLKIQPAKLEDSAVYLCASSVGTLLLTNTQYFGPGTRLTVL.

At least ten counts were recorded for this clonotype. The chain recombines TRBV7-8 with TRBJ1-1; D ambiguous. The CDR3 has 11 amino acids. The V and J ends lost 5 bases and 7 bases respectively, with 8 bases between them. From germline, CDR1 is SGHVS and CDR2 FQNEAQ. CDR3 nucleotide sequence: TGTGCCAGCAGCCGGGGTATTGAAGCTTTCTTT. Amino acid sequence: CASSRGIEAFF.

V and J are TRBV19 and TRBJ2-1, with 7 bases that match TRBD2. The J segment lost 7 bases and the V segment lost 3 bases, leaving 6 bases of the junction unmatched. This CDR3 comprises 14 residues. CDR1 is LNHDA, CDR2 SQIVND, per germline (reference sequence). The CDR3 loop reads CASSMYGGGNEQFF. CDR3 in DNA: TGTGCCAGTAGTATGTACGGGGGAGGGAATGAGCAGTTCTTC.